The rows below give T cell receptor beta chains drawn from one sample of a study of blood T cells in healthy people across ages. MiXCR, run by TCRdb on the 5' RACE reads, gives a single entry per CDR3 protein. The table records about 1,400,000 distinct CDR3 sequences, roughly 59% of them present only once. The sequencing input was blood. These receptor sequences come from a man aged 18 to 29 in good health. The CDR3 runs from the conserved cysteine through the conserved F or W. A D gene is named only where the DNA matches it firmly. The size of a clone is reported for some rows only, either as once, few or many, or as a class for expanded clones.

j_gene: TRBJ2-7; v_gene: TRBV11-2; d_gene: NA; abundance: NA; CDR3aa: CASSLDWGASYEQYF; CDR3nt: TGTGCCAGCAGCTTAGACTGGGGGGCCTCCTACGAGCAGTACTTC
j_gene: TRBJ2-3; v_gene: TRBV5-5; d_gene: TRBD2; abundance: NA; CDR3aa: CASSRYGLAGITDTQYF; CDR3nt: TGTGCCAGCAGCCGATACGGACTAGCGGGGATCACAGATACGCAGTATTTT
j_gene: TRBJ2-5; v_gene: TRBV28; d_gene: NA; abundance: NA; CDR3aa: CASSLFRATARGTQYF; CDR3nt: TGTGCCAGCAGTTTATTCAGGGCGACCGCCCGGGGGACCCAGTACTTC
j_gene: TRBJ2-7; v_gene: TRBV7-9; d_gene: NA; abundance: NA; CDR3aa: CASSSGSLRTYEQYF; CDR3nt: TGTGCCAGCAGCTCCGGGAGTCTGAGAACCTACGAGCAGTACTTC
j_gene: TRBJ1-4; v_gene: TRBV20-1; d_gene: NA; abundance: NA; CDR3aa: CSAGFRSPFGTENEKLFF; CDR3nt: TGCAGTGCTGGGTTTCGCTCCCCTTTCGGCACAGAAAATGAAAAACTGTTTTTT
j_gene: TRBJ1-2; v_gene: TRBV2; d_gene: NA; abundance: NA; CDR3aa: CASSPPLESYTF; CDR3nt: TGTGCCAGCAGCCCCCCATTGGAATCCTACACCTTC
j_gene: TRBJ1-1; v_gene: TRBV7-9; d_gene: NA; abundance: few; CDR3aa: CASSIPFYGEAFF; CDR3nt: TGTGCCAGCAGCATCCCGTTCTACGGTGAAGCTTTCTTT
j_gene: TRBJ2-7; v_gene: TRBV6-5; d_gene: NA; abundance: NA; CDR3aa: CASSDSRLREQYF; CDR3nt: TGTGCCAGCAGTGACTCTAGGTTACGCGAGCAGTACTTC
j_gene: TRBJ2-3; v_gene: TRBV28; d_gene: TRBD1; abundance: NA; CDR3aa: CAITNRGPDTQYF; CDR3nt: TGTGCCATCACGAACAGGGGTCCAGATACGCAGTATTTT
j_gene: TRBJ2-7; v_gene: TRBV4-1; d_gene: TRBD1; abundance: NA; CDR3aa: CASSHPDRGREQYF; CDR3nt: TGCGCCAGCAGCCACCCCGACAGGGGGCGCGAGCAGTACTTC
j_gene: TRBJ1-5; v_gene: TRBV20-1; d_gene: NA; abundance: NA; CDR3aa: CSARDSTGLNQPQHF; CDR3nt: TGCAGTGCTAGAGACTCGACGGGACTCAATCAGCCCCAGCATTTT
j_gene: TRBJ1-4; v_gene: TRBV29-1; d_gene: NA; abundance: NA; CDR3aa: CSVGPGSTNEKLFF; CDR3nt: TGCAGCGTTGGACCCGGGAGTACGAATGAAAAACTGTTTTTT
j_gene: TRBJ1-1; v_gene: TRBV12-3/TRBV12-4; d_gene: NA; abundance: few; CDR3aa: CASSLSAGTEAFF; CDR3nt: TGTGCCAGCAGTTTAAGTGCAGGCACTGAAGCTTTCTTT
j_gene: TRBJ2-7; v_gene: TRBV3-1; d_gene: TRBD1; abundance: once; CDR3aa: CAISVAGGYYEQYF; CDR3nt: TGTGCCATCAGCGTGGCAGGGGGATACTACGAGCAGTACTTC
j_gene: TRBJ2-7; v_gene: TRBV27; d_gene: NA; abundance: few; CDR3aa: CASSRGGATYEQYF; CDR3nt: TGTGCCAGCAGTCGGGGAGGTGCGACCTACGAGCAGTACTTC
j_gene: TRBJ2-1; v_gene: TRBV6-4; d_gene: NA; abundance: NA; CDR3aa: CAKTQSEQFF; CDR3nt: TGTGCCAAGACACAAAGTGAGCAGTTCTTC
j_gene: TRBJ1-2; v_gene: TRBV29-1; d_gene: TRBD1; abundance: NA; CDR3aa: CSGWGGNWGQDYGYTF; CDR3nt: TGCAGCGGATGGGGGGGGAACTGGGGACAGGACTATGGCTACACCTTC
j_gene: TRBJ2-1; v_gene: TRBV5-1; d_gene: TRBD2; abundance: NA; CDR3aa: CASSHTSERHNEQFF; CDR3nt: TGCGCCAGCAGCCACACTAGCGAGCGGCACAATGAGCAGTTCTTC
j_gene: TRBJ2-7; v_gene: TRBV9; d_gene: TRBD2; abundance: NA; CDR3aa: CASGGGTREQYF; CDR3nt: TGTGCCAGCGGGGGGGGTACTCGCGAGCAGTACTTC
j_gene: TRBJ1-2; v_gene: TRBV14; d_gene: NA; abundance: NA; CDR3aa: CASSFGTFYGYTF; CDR3nt: TGTGCCAGCAGCTTCGGAACTTTCTATGGCTACACCTTC
j_gene: TRBJ2-7; v_gene: TRBV7-2; d_gene: NA; abundance: NA; CDR3aa: CASSLRGVTSYEQYF; CDR3nt: TGTGCCAGCAGCTTACGGGGCGTTACCTCCTACGAGCAGTACTTC
j_gene: TRBJ2-2; v_gene: TRBV4-2; d_gene: NA; abundance: NA; CDR3aa: CASSFARGGTTGELFF; CDR3nt: TGTGCCAGCAGCTTCGCTAGAGGGGGGACCACCGGGGAGCTGTTTTTT